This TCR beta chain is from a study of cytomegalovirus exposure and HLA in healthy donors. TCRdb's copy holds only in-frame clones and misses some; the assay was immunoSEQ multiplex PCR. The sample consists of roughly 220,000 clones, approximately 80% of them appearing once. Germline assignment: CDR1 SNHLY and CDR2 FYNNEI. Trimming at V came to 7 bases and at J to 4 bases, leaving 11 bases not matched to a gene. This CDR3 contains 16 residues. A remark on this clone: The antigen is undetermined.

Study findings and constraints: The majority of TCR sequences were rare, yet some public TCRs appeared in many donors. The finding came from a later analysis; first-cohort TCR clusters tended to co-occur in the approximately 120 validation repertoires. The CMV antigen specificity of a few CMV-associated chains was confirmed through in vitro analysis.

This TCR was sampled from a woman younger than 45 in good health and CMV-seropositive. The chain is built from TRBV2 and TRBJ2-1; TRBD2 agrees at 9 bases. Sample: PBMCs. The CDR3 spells CASNTIAGVLYNEQFF. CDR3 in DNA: TGTGCCAGCAATACGATAGCGGGAGTGTTGTACAATGAGCAGTTCTTC. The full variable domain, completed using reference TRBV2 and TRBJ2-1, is EPEVTQTPSHQVTQMGQEVILRCVPISNHLYFYWYRQILGQKVEFLVSFYNNEISEKSEIFDDQFSVERPDGSNFTLKIRSTKLEDSAMYFCASNTIAGVLYNEQFFGPGTRLTVL.